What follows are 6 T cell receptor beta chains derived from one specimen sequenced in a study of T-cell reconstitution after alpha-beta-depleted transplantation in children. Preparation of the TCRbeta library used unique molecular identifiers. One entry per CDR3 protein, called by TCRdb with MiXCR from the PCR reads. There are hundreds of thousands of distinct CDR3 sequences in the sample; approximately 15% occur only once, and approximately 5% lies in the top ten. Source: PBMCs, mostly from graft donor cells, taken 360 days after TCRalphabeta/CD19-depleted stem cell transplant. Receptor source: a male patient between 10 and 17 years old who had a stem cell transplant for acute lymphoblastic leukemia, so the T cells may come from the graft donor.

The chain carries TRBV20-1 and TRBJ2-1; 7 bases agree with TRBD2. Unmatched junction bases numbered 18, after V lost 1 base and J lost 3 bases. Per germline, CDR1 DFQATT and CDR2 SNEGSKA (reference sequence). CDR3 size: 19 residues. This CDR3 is CSARVQGLVAGAVYNEQFF. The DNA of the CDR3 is TGCAGTGCTAGAGTTCAGGGCTTAGTGGCGGGAGCCGTCTACAATGAGCAGTTCTTC.

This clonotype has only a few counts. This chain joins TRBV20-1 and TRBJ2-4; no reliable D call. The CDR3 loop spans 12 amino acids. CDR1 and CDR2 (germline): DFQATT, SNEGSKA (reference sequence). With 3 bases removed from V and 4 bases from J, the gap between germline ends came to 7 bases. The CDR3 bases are TGCAGTGCTAGGAGGACGAAAAACATTCAGTACTTC. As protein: CSARRTKNIQYF.

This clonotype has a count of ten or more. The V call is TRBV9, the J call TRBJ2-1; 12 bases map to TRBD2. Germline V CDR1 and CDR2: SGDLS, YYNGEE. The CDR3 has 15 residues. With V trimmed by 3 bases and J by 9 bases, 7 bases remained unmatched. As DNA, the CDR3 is TGTGCCAGCAGCGACCCTGGGACTAGCGGGCCTGAGCAGTTCTTC. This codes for CASSDPGTSGPEQFF.

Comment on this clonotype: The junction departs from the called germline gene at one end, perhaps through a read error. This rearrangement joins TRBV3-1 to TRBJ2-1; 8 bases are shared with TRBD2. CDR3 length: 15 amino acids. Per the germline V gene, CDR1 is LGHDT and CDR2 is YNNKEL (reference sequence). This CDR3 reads CASSQAGTRVNEQFF. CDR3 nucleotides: TGTGCCAGCAGTCAAGCCGGGACTAGGGTCAATGAGCAGTTCTTC.

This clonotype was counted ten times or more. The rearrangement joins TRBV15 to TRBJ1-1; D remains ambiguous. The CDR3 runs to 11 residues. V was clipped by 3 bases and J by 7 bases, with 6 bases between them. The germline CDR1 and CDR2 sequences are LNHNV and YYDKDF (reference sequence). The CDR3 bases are TGTGCCACCAGCAGTGGGGTTGAAGCTTTCTTT. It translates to CATSSGVEAFF.

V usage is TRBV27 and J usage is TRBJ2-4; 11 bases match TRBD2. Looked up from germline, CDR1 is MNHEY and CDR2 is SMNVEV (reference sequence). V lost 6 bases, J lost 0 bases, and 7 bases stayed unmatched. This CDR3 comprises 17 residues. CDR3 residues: CASRELAGDLAKNIQYF. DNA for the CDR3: TGTGCCAGCAGGGAACTAGCGGGAGATCTAGCCAAAAACATTCAGTACTTC.